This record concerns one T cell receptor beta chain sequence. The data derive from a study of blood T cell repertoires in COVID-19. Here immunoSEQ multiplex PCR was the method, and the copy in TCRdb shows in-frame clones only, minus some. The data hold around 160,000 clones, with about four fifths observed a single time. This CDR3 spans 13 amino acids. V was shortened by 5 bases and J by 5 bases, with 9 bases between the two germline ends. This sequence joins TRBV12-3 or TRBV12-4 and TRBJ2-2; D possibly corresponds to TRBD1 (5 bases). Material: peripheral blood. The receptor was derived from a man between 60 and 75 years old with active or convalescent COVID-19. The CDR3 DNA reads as TGTGCCAGCAGTCCAGGGATTACCGGGGAGCTGTTTTTT. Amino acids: CASSPGITGELFF.